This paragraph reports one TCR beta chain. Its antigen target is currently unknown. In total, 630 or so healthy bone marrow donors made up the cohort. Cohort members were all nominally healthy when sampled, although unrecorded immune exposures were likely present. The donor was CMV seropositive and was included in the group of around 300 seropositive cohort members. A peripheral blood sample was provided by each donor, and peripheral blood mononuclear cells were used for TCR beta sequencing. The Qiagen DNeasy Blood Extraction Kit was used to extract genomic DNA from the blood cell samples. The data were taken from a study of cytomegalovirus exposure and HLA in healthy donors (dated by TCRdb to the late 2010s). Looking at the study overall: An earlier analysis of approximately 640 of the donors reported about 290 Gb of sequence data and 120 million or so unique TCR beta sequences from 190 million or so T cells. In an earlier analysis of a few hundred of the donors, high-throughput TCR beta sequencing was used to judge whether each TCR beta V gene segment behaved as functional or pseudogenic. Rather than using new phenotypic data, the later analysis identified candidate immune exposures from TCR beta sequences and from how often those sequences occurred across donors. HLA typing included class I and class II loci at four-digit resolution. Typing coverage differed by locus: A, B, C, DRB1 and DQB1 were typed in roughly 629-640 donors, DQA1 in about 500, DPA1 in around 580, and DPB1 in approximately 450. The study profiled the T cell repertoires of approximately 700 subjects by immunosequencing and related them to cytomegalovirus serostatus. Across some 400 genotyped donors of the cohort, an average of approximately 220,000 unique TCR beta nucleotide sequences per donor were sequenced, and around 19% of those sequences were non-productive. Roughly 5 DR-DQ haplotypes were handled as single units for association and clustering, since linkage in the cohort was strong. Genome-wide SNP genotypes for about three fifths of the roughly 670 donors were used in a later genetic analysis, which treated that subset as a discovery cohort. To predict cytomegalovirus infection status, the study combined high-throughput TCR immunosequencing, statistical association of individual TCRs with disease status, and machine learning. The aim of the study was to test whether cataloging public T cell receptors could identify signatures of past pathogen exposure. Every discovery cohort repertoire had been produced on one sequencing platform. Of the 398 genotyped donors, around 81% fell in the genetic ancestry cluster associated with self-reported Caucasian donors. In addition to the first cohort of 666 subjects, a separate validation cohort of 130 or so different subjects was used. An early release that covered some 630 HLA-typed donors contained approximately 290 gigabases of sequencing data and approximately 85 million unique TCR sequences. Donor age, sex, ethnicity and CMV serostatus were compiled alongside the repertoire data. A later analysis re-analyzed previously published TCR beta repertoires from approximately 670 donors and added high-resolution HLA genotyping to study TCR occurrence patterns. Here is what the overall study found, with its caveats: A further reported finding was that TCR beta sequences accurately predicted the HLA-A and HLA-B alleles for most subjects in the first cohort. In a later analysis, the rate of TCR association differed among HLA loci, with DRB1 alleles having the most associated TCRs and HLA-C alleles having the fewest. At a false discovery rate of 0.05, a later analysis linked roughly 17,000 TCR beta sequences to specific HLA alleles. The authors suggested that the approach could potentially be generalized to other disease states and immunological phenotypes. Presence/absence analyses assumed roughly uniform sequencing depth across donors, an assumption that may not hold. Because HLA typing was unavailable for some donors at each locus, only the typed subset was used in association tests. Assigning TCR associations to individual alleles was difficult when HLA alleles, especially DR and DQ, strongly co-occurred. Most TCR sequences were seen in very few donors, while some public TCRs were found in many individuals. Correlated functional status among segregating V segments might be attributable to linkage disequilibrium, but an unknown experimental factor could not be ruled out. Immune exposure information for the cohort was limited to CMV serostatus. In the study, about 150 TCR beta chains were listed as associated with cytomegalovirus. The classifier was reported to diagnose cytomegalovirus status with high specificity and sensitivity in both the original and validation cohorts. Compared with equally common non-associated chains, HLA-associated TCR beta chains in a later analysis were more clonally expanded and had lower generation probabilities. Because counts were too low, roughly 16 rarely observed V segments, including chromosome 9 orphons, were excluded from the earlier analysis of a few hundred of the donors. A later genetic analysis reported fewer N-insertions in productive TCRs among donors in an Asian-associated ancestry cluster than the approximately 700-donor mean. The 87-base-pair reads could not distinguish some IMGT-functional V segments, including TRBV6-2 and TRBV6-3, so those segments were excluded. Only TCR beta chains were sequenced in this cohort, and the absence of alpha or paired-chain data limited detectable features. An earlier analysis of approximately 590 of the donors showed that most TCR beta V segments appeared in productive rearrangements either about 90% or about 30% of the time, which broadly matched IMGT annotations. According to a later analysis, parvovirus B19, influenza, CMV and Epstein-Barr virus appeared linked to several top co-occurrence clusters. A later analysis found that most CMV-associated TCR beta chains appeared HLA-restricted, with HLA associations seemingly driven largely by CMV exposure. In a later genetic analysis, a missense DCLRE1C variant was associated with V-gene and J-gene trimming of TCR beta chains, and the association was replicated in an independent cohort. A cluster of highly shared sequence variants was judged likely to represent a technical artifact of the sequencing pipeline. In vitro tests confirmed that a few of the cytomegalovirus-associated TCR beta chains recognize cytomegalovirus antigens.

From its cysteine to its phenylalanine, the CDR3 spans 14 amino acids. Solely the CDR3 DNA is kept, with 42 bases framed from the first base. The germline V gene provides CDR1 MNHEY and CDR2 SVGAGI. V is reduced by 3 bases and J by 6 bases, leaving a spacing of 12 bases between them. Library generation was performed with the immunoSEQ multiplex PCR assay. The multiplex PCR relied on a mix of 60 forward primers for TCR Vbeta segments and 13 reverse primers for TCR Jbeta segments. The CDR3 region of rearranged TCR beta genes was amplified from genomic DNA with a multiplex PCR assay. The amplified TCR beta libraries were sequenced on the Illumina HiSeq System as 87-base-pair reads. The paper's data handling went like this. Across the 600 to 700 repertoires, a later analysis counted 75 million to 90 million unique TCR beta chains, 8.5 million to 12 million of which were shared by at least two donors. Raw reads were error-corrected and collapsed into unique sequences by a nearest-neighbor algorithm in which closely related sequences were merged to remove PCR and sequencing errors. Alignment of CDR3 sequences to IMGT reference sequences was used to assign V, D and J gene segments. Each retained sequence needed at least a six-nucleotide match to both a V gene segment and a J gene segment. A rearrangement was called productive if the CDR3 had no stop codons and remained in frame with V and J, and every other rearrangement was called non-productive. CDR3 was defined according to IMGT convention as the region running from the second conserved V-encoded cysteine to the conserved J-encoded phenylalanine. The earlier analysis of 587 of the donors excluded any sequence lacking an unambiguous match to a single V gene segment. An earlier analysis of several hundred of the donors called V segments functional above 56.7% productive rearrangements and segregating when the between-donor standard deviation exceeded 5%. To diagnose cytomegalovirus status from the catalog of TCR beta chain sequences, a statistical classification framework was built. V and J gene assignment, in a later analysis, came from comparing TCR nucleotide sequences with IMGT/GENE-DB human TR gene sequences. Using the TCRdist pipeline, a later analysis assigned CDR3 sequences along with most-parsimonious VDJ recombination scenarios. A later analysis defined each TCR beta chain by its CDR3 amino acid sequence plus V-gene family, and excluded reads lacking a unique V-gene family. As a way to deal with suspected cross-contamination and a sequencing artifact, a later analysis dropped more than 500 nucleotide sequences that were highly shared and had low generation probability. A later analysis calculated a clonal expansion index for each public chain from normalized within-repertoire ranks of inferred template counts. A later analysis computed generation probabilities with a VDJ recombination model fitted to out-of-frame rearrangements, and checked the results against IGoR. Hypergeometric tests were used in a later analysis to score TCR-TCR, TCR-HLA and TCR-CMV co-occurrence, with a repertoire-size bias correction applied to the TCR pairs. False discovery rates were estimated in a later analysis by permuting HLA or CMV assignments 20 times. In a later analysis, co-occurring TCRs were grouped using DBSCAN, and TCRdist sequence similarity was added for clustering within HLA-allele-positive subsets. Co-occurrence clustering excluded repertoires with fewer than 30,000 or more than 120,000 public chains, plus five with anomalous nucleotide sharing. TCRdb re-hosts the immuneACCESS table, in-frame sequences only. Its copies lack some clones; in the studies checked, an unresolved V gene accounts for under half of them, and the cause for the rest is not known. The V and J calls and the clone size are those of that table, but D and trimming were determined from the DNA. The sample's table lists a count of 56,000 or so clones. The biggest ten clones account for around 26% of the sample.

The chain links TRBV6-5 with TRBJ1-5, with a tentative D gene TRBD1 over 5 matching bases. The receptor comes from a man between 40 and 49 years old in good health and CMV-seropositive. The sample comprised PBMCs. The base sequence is TGTGCCAGCAGTTATAGGCAGGGCACTCAGCCCCAGCATTTT. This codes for CASSYRQGTQPQHF.